This TCR beta chain is drawn from a study of shared clonotypes between healthy human individuals. The table came from immunoSEQ multiplex PCR; TCRdb's copy has only in-frame clones and leaves some out. Among roughly 2.1 million clones listed, 85% to 95% were seen once. Germline values: CDR1 MNHEY, CDR2 SVGAGI. This CDR3 region has 15 residues. With 0 bases removed from V and 1 base from J, the gap between germline ends came to 9 bases. CD45RO-negative, CCR7-positively selected cells formed the naive CD8 fraction, excluding terminally differentiated effector memory CD45RA+ cells. Input material: naive CD8+ T cells from PBMCs. The source is a man younger than 30 in good health. Some clones in this sample may be carry-over from other donors' samples. The J gene is TRBJ1-1, the V gene TRBV6-5, with D possibly TRBD1 on 5 matching bases. CDR3 in amino acids: CASSYSTAGNTEAFF. CDR3 sequence (DNA): TGTGCCAGCAGTTACTCGACAGCAGGGAACACTGAAGCTTTCTTT.